This TCR beta chain is drawn from a study of shared clonotypes between healthy human individuals. The table came from immunoSEQ multiplex PCR; TCRdb's copy has only in-frame clones and leaves some out. The sample carries 2 million to 3 million clones, approximately 93% recorded once. Naive CD4+ cells were CD45RA-selected; the remaining cells were memory. Germline V CDR1 and CDR2: SGHAT, FQNNGV. V shed 6 bases, J shed 7 bases, and the junction held 8 bases outside the gene matches. The CDR3 totals 14 residues. This receptor was identified in a man aged 18-30 years in good health. Some clones in this sample may be carry-over from other donors' samples. Sequencing used naive CD4+ T cells from PBMCs. The sample's subset: CD45RA+ positively selected. The chain carries TRBV11-2 and TRBJ1-3; 8 bases align to TRBD1. The DNA of the CDR3 is TGTGCCAGCAGACAGACAGGGGTTCTCAACACCATATATTTT. It translates to CASRQTGVLNTIYF.